These 32 T cell receptor beta chains share one sample of origin, sequenced in a study of T cell responses to AZD1222 COVID-19 vaccine. Some clones are missing from TCRdb's copy, which holds only in-frame ones; the method was immunoSEQ multiplex PCR. The sample records around 140,000 clones, roughly 85% being singletons. The source material was peripheral blood, sampled 28 days after the second dose of the MenACWY control vaccine. The receptors were gathered from an adult who received the MenACWY meningococcal vaccine as a control.

This chain links TRBV6-4 with TRBJ2-7; D might be TRBD2 (6 bases). V lost 7 bases and J lost 4, with 17 bases in between. The CDR3 has 14 amino acids. The germline V gene encodes CDR1 MRHNA and CDR2 SNTAGT. CDR3 nucleotides: TGTGCCAGCACGGGGTGCGGGGTTGCATACGAGCAGTACGTC. It encodes CASTGCGVAYEQYV.

The chain couples TRBV27 to TRBJ2-2; D is uncertain. This CDR3 is 13 amino acids long. CDR1 and CDR2 (germline): MNHEY, SMNVEV (reference sequence). Trimming left V 1 base short and J 6 bases short, with 6 bases between. The CDR3 coding sequence is TGTGCCAGCAGTTTATTAACTTCCGGGGAGCTGTTTTTT. Its protein is CASSLLTSGELFF.

V usage is TRBV6-2 or TRBV6-3 and J usage is TRBJ2-1; 10 nucleotides line up with TRBD1. CDR1 is MNHEY, CDR2 SVGEGT, per germline. The CDR3 has 15 residues. With 6 bases clipped from V and 9 bases from J, the junction kept 11 bases outside the gene matches. The CDR3 sequence is CASSPVGTGVGEQFF. CDR3 coding DNA: TGTGCCAGCAGCCCTGTGGGGACAGGGGTCGGTGAGCAGTTCTTC.

This clone showed up just once. This chain joins TRBV6-5 and TRBJ1-5; 8 nucleotides agree with TRBD1. V lost 7 bases and J lost 11; bases outside the gene matches: 13. There are 14 residues in the CDR3. Germline-derived CDR1 and CDR2 are MNHEY and SVGAGI. CDR3 protein: CASKGTGPFSTQHF. The CDR3 DNA follows: TGTGCCAGCAAGGGGACAGGTCCGTTTTCGACCCAGCATTTT.

The chain is built from TRBV24-1 and TRBJ2-2, with D perhaps TRBD1 or TRBD2 (7 bases each). Trimming shortened V by 5 bases and J by 3 bases, and 15 bases separated the two germline ends. CDR3 length: 16 residues. Germline lookup yields CDR1 KGHDR and CDR2 SFDVKD. CDR3 coding DNA: TGTGCCACCAGTGGCAACAGGGGAGGGGACACCGGGGAGCTGTTTTTT. It yields the protein CATSGNRGGDTGELFF.

This rearrangement joins TRBV2 to TRBJ2-5; TRBD1 might be the D (5 bases). Trimming took 10 bases from V and 0 from J, leaving 12 bases between them. CDR1 SNHLY and CDR2 FYNNEI come from the germline V gene. CDR3 length equals 13 residues. CDR3 coding DNA: TGTGCCAACTCAAGACAGAACCAAGAGACCCAGTACTTC. It encodes CANSRQNQETQYF. Filled out from reference TRBV2 and TRBJ2-5, the complete variable domain reads EPEVTQTPSHQVTQMGQEVILRCVPISNHLYFYWYRQILGQKVEFLVSFYNNEISEKSEIFDDQFSVERPDGSNFTLKIRSTKLEDSAMYFCANSRQNQETQYFGPGTRLLVL.

The chain is built from TRBV3-1 (or the pseudogene TRBV3-2) and TRBJ2-3; 8 positions match TRBD2. The ends lost 3 bases at V and 4 bases at J; junction bases unmatched: 9. Germline CDR1 and CDR2: LGHDT and YNNKEL (reference sequence). CDR3 length: 16 residues. The CDR3 region is CASSQGGGPLADTQYF. CDR3 DNA sequence: TGTGCCAGCAGCCAGGGCGGGGGGCCCCTCGCAGATACGCAGTATTTT.

A few counts support this clone. The chain employs TRBV14 and TRBJ2-7; D possibly matches TRBD1 or TRBD2 (5 bases each). The V end was cut by 4 bases, the J end by 1 base, with 17 bases between. CDR3 length: 16 amino acids. CDR1 and CDR2 from the germline V gene are SGHDN and FVKESK. CDR3 sequence: CASSLTRDPKSYEQYF. The CDR3, as DNA: TGTGCCAGCAGCCTCACCAGGGACCCAAAATCCTACGAGCAGTACTTC.

The chain recombines TRBV28 with TRBJ2-3; 7 bases agree with TRBD2. With V trimmed by 2 bases and J by 2 bases, 7 bases remained unmatched. The CDR3 totals 16 residues. CDR1 is MDHEN and CDR2 is SYDVKM in the germline V gene. Written as DNA, the CDR3 is TGTGCCAGCAGTTTACTCCAGGGAGGGGACACAGATACGCAGTATTTT. Its translation is CASSLLQGGDTDTQYF.

This chain uses TRBV5-1 with TRBJ1-6; 7 nucleotides align to TRBD1. The germline V gene encodes CDR1 SGHRS and CDR2 YFSETQ. CDR3 length: 17 amino acids. V dropped 5 bases and J dropped 3; count of bases not matched to a gene: 11. CDR3 residues: CASSDSQGDFYNSPLHF. Here the CDR3 DNA reads TGCGCCAGCAGTGACTCGCAGGGGGATTTCTATAATTCACCCCTCCACTTT. Drawing the rest from reference TRBV5-1 and TRBJ1-6, the complete variable domain is KAGVTQTPRYLIKTRGQQVTLSCSPISGHRSVSWYQQTPGQGLQFLFEYFSETQRNKGNFPGRFSGRQFSNSRSEMNVSTLELGDSALYLCASSDSQGDFYNSPLHFGNGTRLTVT.

This chain joins TRBV25-1 and TRBJ1-1; D possibly corresponds to TRBD1 (6 bases). V lost 5 bases, J lost 4 bases, and 14 bases lay in between. The CDR3 has 14 residues. The V gene's germline CDR1 is MGHDK and CDR2 SYGVNS. The CDR3 sequence: CASSYGTPGTEAFF. In DNA, the CDR3 is TGTGCCAGCAGTTATGGGACACCGGGCACTGAAGCTTTCTTT. The full variable domain, in which reference TRBV25-1 and TRBJ1-1 provide the parts outside the CDR3, is EADIYQTPRYLVIGTGKKITLECSQTMGHDKMYWYQQDPGMELHLIHYSYGVNSTEKGDLSSESTVSRIRTEHFPLTLESARPSHTSQYLCASSYGTPGTEAFFGQGTRLTVV.

The chain employs TRBV10-3 and TRBJ1-4, with 9 bases fitting TRBD1. V lost 6 bases, J lost 7 bases, and 9 bases stayed unmatched. Germline lookup yields CDR1 ENHRY and CDR2 SYGVKD. This CDR3 spans 15 amino acids. This CDR3 is CAIRSRQGEGEKLFF. DNA of the CDR3: TGTGCCATCAGGTCCCGACAGGGGGAAGGTGAAAAACTGTTTTTT.

This clone appeared a few times. V is TRBV2 and J is TRBJ2-5; TRBD1 might be the D (5 bases). The V end lost 3 bases, the J end lost 5 bases, and 22 bases lay between the germline ends. Germline CDR1 SNHLY, CDR2 FYNNEI. The CDR3 covers 17 residues. CDR3 sequence (DNA): TGTGCCAGCAGTGACAGTCCCGCCGGTACAGGACGCGAGACCCAGTACTTC. Translated, it gives CASSDSPAGTGRETQYF.

The V gene is TRBV5-4, the J gene TRBJ2-3; 7 bases agree with TRBD2. CDR1 is SGHNT, CDR2 YYREEE, per germline (reference sequence). The CDR3 covers 16 residues. V shed 4 bases, J shed 0 bases, and the junction held 8 bases outside the gene matches. The CDR3 DNA reads TGTGCCAGCAGCACCGACGGGGGGTCGAGCACAGATACGCAGTATTTT. It translates to CASSTDGGSSTDTQYF.

This chain uses TRBV29-1 with TRBJ1-2; D is perhaps TRBD1 (6 bases). V was cut by 3 bases and J by 7 bases, with 24 bases left in between. The CDR3 is 16 amino acids. Germline CDR1 is SQVTM and CDR2 is ANQGSEA. This CDR3 reads CSVDGNFGQPKGGYTF. The CDR3 DNA sequence: TGCAGCGTTGATGGGAATTTTGGACAGCCCAAAGGTGGCTACACCTTC.

CDR3 sequence reads: CASSVGPSHIQYF. Here the CDR3 DNA reads TGTGCCAGCAGCGTGGGGCCGAGTCACATTCAGTACTTC. The chain recombines TRBV7-2 with TRBJ2-4; the D gene is possibly TRBD1 (5 bases). Trimming shortened V by 5 bases and J by 8 bases, and 13 bases separated the two germline ends. The CDR3 length is 13 residues. Germline CDR1 SGHTA, CDR2 FQGNSA.

The chain has TRBV29-1 and TRBJ1-5, with 9 bases matching TRBD1. V shed 6 bases and J 5 bases; nucleotides not matched to a gene: 8. The CDR3 totals 14 residues. From germline, CDR1 is SQVTM and CDR2 ANQGSEA. The CDR3 reads CSVKGTGRDQPQHF. In DNA form, the CDR3 reads TGCAGCGTAAAGGGGACAGGGCGAGATCAGCCCCAGCATTTT.

The V gene is TRBV18, the J gene TRBJ1-4; D is uncertain. Trimming removed 3 bases at V and 6 bases at J, with 5 bases between. This CDR3 contains 12 residues. Germline V CDR1 and CDR2: KGHSH, LQKENI. CDR3 coding DNA: TGTGCCAGCTCACCTCCTTATGAAAAACTGTTTTTT. Its protein is CASSPPYEKLFF.

The chain links TRBV3-1 (or the pseudogene TRBV3-2) to TRBJ2-3; 8 bases line up with TRBD2. The length of the CDR3 is 15 residues. V lost 4 bases and J lost 6; bases outside the gene matches: 9. Germline-derived CDR1 and CDR2 are LGHDT and YNNKEL (reference sequence). CDR3 loop: CASSLRGGPGDTQYF. CDR3 DNA sequence: TGTGCCAGCAGCCTCCGGGGGGGCCCCGGGGATACGCAGTATTTT.

The rearrangement links TRBV6-5 to TRBJ2-7, with TRBD1 matching over 7 bases. V lost 6 bases and J lost 1; bases outside the gene matches: 6. Germline lookup yields CDR1 MNHEY and CDR2 SVGAGI. This CDR3 is 14 amino acids long. The CDR3, as DNA: TGTGCCAGCAGATACAGGGGAGATTCCTACGAGCAGTACGTC. Protein: CASRYRGDSYEQYV.

In this sample, this clone turned up a few times. V gene TRBV6-5 combines with J gene TRBJ1-6, with 8 bases that match TRBD1. J was trimmed by 8 bases and V by 6 bases; bases with no gene match: 9. Germline CDR1 is MNHEY and CDR2 is SVGAGI. There are 15 residues in the CDR3. The CDR3 nucleotides are TGTGCCAGCAGCCTTAGCGGACAGGGTTATTCACCCCTCCACTTT. Its translation is CASSLSGQGYSPLHF.

The rearrangement joins TRBV6-5 to TRBJ1-3; 7 positions agree with TRBD1. The CDR3 runs 15 residues. Unmatched junction bases numbered 6, after V lost 4 bases and J lost 3 bases. Germline CDR1 and CDR2: MNHEY and SVGAGI. CDR3 loop: CASSWGTELGNTIYF. Written as DNA, the CDR3 is TGTGCCAGCAGTTGGGGGACAGAGCTTGGAAACACCATATATTTT.

The table lists this clone with a count of one. J is TRBJ2-7 and V is TRBV28; 7 positions match TRBD1. The CDR3 sequence is 17 residues long. V gave up 5 bases and J gave up 7 bases; unmatched junction bases: 20. Germline assignment: CDR1 MDHEN and CDR2 SYDVKM. CDR3 coding DNA: TGTGCCAGCAGTCCACGACAGGGATCTAGGAAGGTGGGGGAGCAGTACTTC. This gives the protein CASSPRQGSRKVGEQYF.

The chain combines TRBV7-9 with TRBJ2-7; a weak D match, TRBD1 (6 bases). The length of the CDR3 is 15 residues. V lost 5 bases and J 1 base, leaving 15 bases between the germline ends. Germline V lookup: CDR1 SEHNR, CDR2 FQNEAQ (reference sequence). The CDR3 region is CASSPVPGVSYEQYF. CDR3 in DNA: TGTGCCAGCAGCCCAGTCCCAGGGGTTTCCTACGAGCAGTACTTC.

The chain is built from TRBV13 and TRBJ2-7; a weak D match, TRBD1 (5 bases). This CDR3 has 15 amino acids. CDR1 is PRHDT and CDR2 is FYEKMQ in the germline V gene (reference sequence). V was shortened by 0 bases and J by 2 bases, with 11 bases between the two germline ends. CDR3 sequence reads: CASSLGGLGAYEQYV. CDR3 DNA sequence: TGTGCCAGCAGCTTAGGGGGGCTTGGAGCCTACGAGCAGTACGTC.

The rearrangement joins TRBV25-1 to TRBJ2-7, with 10 bases aligning to TRBD1. The germline CDR1 and CDR2 sequences are MGHDK and SYGVNS. V shed 7 bases, J shed 3 bases, and the junction held 6 bases outside the gene matches. The CDR3 totals 14 residues. The chain's CDR3 is CASTSDRGVYEQYF. The CDR3 region has the DNA TGTGCCAGCACCTCGGACAGGGGGGTCTACGAGCAGTACTTC.

DNA for the CDR3: TGTGCCAGCAGACTCCTAGCGGGAGGGAGAGACGAGCAGTACTTC. It yields the protein CASRLLAGGRDEQYF. The chain couples TRBV7-9 to TRBJ2-7; 12 bases match TRBD2. This CDR3 has 15 amino acids. Germline V gene sequence: CDR1 SEHNR, CDR2 FQNEAQ (reference sequence). J gave up 5 bases and V 6 bases, and 8 bases lay outside the gene matches.

This chain connects TRBV6-1 to TRBJ1-4; 10 bases are a match to TRBD1. CDR1 is MNHNS, CDR2 SASEGT, per germline. The CDR3 is 15 residues long. V lost 4 bases, J lost 5 bases, and 4 bases stayed unmatched. The DNA for the CDR3 is TGTGCCAGCAGTGCCGACAGGGGGCGAAATGAAAAACTGTTTTTT. Its protein is CASSADRGRNEKLFF.

This clone was seen a single time. The V call is TRBV19, the J call TRBJ1-2; D ambiguous. V was trimmed by 3 bases and J by 1 base, leaving 18 bases between them. The CDR3 covers 17 residues. The germline gives CDR1 LNHDA, CDR2 SQIVND (reference sequence). The CDR3 protein is CASSIVGGGWGNYGYTF. Written as DNA, the CDR3 is TGTGCCAGTAGTATTGTCGGCGGAGGGTGGGGTAACTATGGCTACACCTTC.

As DNA, the CDR3 is TGTGCCAGCAGTTTCTCCTACGAGCAGTACTTC. Encoded protein: CASSFSYEQYF. This rearrangement joins TRBV2 to TRBJ2-7, with D unclear. Germline values: CDR1 SNHLY, CDR2 FYNNEI. Trimming shortened V by 5 bases and J by 0 bases, and 2 bases separated the two germline ends. The CDR3 sequence is 11 residues long.

The genes are TRBV11-2 and TRBJ1-5; D may be TRBD1 (5 bases). Trimming removed 4 bases at V and 6 bases at J, with 16 bases between. From germline, CDR1 is SGHAT and CDR2 FQNNGV. The CDR3 has 15 residues. The CDR3 region has the DNA TGTGCCAGCAGCTCCACTGGGGCGGGGGGTCAGCCCCAGCATTTT. Its protein is CASSSTGAGGQPQHF.

The genes are TRBV6-5 and TRBJ2-2; 10 bases align to TRBD1. The CDR3 has 15 amino acids. Trimming removed 2 bases from V and 4 bases from J; junction bases left unmatched: 1. The germline V gene encodes CDR1 MNHEY and CDR2 SVGAGI. The CDR3 nucleotides are TGTGCCAGCAGTTACAGGGACAGGGGCACCGGGGAGCTGTTTTTT. It yields the protein CASSYRDRGTGELFF.